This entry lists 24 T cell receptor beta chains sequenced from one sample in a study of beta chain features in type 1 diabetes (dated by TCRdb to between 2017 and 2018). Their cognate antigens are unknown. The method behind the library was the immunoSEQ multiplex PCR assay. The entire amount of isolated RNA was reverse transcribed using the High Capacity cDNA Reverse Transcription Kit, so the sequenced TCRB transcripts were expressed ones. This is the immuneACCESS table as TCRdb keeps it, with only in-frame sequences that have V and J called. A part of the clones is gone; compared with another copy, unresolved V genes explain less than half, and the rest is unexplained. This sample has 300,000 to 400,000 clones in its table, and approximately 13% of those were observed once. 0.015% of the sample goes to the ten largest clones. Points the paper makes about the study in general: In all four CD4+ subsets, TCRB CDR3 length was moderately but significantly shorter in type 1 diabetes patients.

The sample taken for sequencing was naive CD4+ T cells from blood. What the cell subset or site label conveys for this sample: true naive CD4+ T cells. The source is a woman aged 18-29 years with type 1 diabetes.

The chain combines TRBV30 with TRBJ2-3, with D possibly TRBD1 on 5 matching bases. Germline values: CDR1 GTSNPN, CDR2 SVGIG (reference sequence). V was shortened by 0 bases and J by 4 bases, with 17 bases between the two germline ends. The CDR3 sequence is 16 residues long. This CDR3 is CAWSVLGRATPDTQYF. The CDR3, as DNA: TGTGCCTGGAGTGTTCTTGGCAGGGCCACACCAGATACGCAGTATTTT.

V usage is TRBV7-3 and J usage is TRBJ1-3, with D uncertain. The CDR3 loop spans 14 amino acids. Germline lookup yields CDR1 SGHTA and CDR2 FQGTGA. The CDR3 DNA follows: TGTGTTGGTCGGCAGGCGAGCTCTGGAAACACCATATATTTT. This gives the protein CVGRQASSGNTIYF.

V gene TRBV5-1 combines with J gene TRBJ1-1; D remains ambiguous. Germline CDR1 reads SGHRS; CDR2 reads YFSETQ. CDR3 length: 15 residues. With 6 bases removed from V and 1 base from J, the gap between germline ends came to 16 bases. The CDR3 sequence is CASNPITAGNTEAFF. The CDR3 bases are TGCGCCAGCAACCCTATCACTGCGGGGAACACTGAAGCTTTCTTT.

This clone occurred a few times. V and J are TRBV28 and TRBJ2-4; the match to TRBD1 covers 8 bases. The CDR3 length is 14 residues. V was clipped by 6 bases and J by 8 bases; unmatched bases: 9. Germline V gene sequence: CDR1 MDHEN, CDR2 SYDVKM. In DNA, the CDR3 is TGTGCCAGCAGCCTCAACAGGGGGTTTGACATTCAGTACTTC. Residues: CASSLNRGFDIQYF.

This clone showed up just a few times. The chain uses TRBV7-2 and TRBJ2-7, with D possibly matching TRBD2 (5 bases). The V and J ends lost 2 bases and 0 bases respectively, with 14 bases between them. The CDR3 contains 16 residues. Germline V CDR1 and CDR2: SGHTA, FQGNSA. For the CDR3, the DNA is TGTGCCAGCAGCTTATATTCCCAGGCGGGCTCCTACGAGCAGTACGTC. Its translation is CASSLYSQAGSYEQYV.

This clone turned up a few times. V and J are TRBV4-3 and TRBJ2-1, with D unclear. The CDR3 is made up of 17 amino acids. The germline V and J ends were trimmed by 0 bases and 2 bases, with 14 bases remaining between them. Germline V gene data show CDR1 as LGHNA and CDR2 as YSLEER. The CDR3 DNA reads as TGCGCCAGCAGCCAAGATCCCCAGGCCAGCCCCTACAATGAGCAGTTCTTC. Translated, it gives CASSQDPQASPYNEQFF.

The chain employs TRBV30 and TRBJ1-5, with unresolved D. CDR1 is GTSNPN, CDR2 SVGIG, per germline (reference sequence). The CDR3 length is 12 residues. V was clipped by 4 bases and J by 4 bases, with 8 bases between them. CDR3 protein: CAWTNGNQPQHF. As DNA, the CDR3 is TGTGCCTGGACAAACGGGAATCAGCCCCAGCATTTT.

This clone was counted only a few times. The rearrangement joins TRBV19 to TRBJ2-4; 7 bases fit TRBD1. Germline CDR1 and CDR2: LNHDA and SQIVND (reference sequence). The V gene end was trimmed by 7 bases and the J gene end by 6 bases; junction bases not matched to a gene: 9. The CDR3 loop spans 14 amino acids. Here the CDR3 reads CASTPTGMRNIQYF. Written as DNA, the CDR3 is TGTGCCAGTACCCCGACAGGGATGAGAAACATTCAGTACTTC.

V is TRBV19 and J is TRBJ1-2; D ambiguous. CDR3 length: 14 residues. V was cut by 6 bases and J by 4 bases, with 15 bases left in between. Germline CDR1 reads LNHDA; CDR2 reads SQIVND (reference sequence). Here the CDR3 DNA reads TGTGCCAGTAGCCCAAGGGCAGGACTCTATGGCTACACCTTC. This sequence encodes CASSPRAGLYGYTF.

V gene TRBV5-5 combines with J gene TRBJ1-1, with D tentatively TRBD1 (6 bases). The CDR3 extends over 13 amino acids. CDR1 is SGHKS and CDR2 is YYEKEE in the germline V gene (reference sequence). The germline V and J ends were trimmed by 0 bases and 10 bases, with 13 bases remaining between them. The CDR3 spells CASSLAQGSAAFF. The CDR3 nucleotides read TGTGCCAGCAGCTTGGCACAGGGATCGGCAGCTTTCTTT. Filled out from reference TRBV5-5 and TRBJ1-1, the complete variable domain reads DAGVTQSPTHLIKTRGQQVTLRCSPISGHKSVSWYQQVLGQGPQFIFQYYEKEERGRGNFPDRFSARQFPNYSSELNVNALLLGDSALYLCASSLAQGSAAFFGQGTRLTVV.

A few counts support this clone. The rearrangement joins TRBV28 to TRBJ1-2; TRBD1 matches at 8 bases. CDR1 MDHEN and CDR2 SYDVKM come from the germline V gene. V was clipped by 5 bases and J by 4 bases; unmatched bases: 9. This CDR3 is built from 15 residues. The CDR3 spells CASSIGQGGLYGYTF. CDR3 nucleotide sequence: TGTGCCAGCAGTATCGGACAGGGCGGTCTCTATGGCTACACCTTC.

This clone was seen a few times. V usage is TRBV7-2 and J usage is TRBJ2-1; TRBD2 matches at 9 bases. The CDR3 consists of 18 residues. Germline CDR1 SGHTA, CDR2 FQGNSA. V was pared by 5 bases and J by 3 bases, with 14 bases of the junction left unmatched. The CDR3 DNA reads TGTGCCAGCAGCCCGAGGGGGGTAGCGGGAGCAAACTACAATGAGCAGTTCTTC. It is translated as CASSPRGVAGANYNEQFF.

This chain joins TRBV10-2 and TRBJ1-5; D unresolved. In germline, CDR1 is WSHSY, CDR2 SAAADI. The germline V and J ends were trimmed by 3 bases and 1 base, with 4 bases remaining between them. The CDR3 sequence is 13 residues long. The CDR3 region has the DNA TGCGCCAGCAGTGATTTAAGCAATCAGCCCCAGCATTTT. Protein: CASSDLSNQPQHF.

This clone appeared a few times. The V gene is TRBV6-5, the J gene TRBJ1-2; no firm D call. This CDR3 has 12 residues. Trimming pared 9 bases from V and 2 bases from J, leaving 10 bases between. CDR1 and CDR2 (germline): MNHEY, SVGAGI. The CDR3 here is CASWWANYGYTF. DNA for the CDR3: TGTGCCAGTTGGTGGGCCAACTATGGCTACACCTTC.

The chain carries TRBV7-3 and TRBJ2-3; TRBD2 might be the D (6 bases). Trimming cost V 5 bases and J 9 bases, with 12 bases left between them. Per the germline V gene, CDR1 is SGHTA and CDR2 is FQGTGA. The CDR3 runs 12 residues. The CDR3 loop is CASSLQEGTQYF. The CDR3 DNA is TGTGCCAGCAGCCTCCAGGAGGGCACGCAGTATTTT.

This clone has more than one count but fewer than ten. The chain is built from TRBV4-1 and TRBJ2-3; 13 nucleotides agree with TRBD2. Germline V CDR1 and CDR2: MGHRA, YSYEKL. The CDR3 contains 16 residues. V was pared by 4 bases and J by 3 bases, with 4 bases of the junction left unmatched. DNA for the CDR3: TGCGCCAGCAGCCCCCGGGGACTAGCGGGAACAGATACGCAGTATTTT. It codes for CASSPRGLAGTDTQYF.

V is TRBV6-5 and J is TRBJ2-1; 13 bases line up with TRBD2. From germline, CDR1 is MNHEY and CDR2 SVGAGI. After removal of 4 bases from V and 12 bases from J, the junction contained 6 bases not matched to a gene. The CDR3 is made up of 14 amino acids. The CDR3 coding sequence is TGTGCCAGCAGTTCTGGGACTAGCGGGAAGGGGCAGTTCTTC. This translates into CASSSGTSGKGQFF.

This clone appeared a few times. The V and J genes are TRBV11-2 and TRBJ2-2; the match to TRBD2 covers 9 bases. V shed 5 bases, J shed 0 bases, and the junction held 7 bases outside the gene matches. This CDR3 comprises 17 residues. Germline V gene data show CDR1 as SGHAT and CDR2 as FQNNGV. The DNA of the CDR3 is TGTGCCAGCAGCGTCCGACTAGCGGATACGAACACCGGGGAGCTGTTTTTT. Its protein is CASSVRLADTNTGELFF.

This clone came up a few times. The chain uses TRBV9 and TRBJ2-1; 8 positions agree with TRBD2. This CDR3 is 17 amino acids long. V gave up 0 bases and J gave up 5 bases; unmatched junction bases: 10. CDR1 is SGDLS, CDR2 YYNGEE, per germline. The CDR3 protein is CASSVAGGPRTNNEQFF. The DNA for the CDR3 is TGTGCCAGCAGCGTAGCGGGAGGGCCACGAACAAACAATGAGCAGTTCTTC.

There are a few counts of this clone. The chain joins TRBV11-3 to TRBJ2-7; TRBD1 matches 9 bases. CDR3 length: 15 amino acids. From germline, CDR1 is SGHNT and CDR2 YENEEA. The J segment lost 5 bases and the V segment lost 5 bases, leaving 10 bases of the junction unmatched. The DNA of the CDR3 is TGTGCCAGCAGCGAGACCCGGGACAGGGTGGACGAGCAGTACGTC. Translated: CASSETRDRVDEQYV.

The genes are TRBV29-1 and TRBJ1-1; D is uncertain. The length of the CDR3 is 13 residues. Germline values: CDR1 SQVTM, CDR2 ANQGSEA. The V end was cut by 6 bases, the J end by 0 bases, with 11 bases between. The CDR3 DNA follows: TGCAGCGTGAGTGAGGGATTGAACACTGAAGCTTTCTTT. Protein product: CSVSEGLNTEAFF.

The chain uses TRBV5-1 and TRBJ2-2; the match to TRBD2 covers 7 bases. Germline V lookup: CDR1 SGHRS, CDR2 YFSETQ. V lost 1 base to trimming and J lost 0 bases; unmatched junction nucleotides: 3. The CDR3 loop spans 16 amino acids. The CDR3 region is CASSLRLAANTGELFF. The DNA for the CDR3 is TGCGCCAGCAGCTTGCGACTAGCCGCGAACACCGGGGAGCTGTTTTTT.

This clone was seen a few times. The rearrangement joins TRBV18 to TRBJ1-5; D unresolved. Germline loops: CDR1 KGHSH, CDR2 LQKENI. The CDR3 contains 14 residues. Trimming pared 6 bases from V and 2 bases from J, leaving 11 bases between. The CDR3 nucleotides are TGTGCCAGCTCGCTCCAGGAAGGCAATCAGCCCCAGCATTTT. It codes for CASSLQEGNQPQHF. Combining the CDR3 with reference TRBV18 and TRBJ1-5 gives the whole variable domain NAGVMQNPRHLVRRRGQEARLRCSPMKGHSHVYWYRQLPEEGLKFMVYLQKENIIDESGMPKERFSAEFPKEGPSILRIQQVVRGDSAAYFCASSLQEGNQPQHFGDGTRLSIL.

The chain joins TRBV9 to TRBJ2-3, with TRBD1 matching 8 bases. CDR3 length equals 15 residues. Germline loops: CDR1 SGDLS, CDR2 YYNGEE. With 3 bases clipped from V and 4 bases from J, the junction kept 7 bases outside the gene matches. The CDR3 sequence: CASSADRGSADTQYF. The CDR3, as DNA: TGTGCCAGCAGCGCCGACAGGGGATCGGCAGATACGCAGTATTTT.